Listed below are T cell receptor beta chains from one sample, sequenced in a study of blood T cell repertoires in COVID-19. Some clones are missing from TCRdb's copy, which holds only in-frame ones; the method was immunoSEQ multiplex PCR. The sample shows some 250,000 clones, 70% to 90% of them seen only once. Input material: peripheral blood. The receptors here all came from a man in his sixties with acute or convalescent COVID-19. The CDR3 runs from the conserved cysteine through the conserved F or W. A D gene is named only where the DNA matches it firmly. Only part of the rows carry a size: once, few, many, or a class if the clone is expanded.

j_gene: TRBJ1-2
v_gene: TRBV6-5
d_gene: TRBD1
abundance: -
CDR3nt: TGTGCCAGCAGTCGGACAGGGGGGAGGAATGGCTACACCTTC
CDR3aa: CASSRTGGRNGYTF

j_gene: TRBJ2-7
v_gene: TRBV7-9
d_gene: -
abundance: -
CDR3nt: TGTGCCAGCAGCCCCGCAACTAGCACCTACGAGCAGTACTTC
CDR3aa: CASSPATSTYEQYF

j_gene: TRBJ2-1
v_gene: TRBV9
d_gene: TRBD2
abundance: -
CDR3nt: TGTGCCAGCAGCGCCGGAGGAGCGGGGGCCTACAATGAGCAGTTCTTC
CDR3aa: CASSAGGAGAYNEQFF

j_gene: TRBJ1-2
v_gene: TRBV6-5
d_gene: -
abundance: -
CDR3nt: TGTGCCAGCACTCCACGGGGACTGAGCTATGGCTACACCTTC
CDR3aa: CASTPRGLSYGYTF

j_gene: TRBJ2-5
v_gene: TRBV11-3
d_gene: -
abundance: -
CDR3nt: TGTGCCAGCAGCTTCGACTGGAAGGCGGATCGAGAGACCCAGTACTTC
CDR3aa: CASSFDWKADRETQYF

j_gene: TRBJ2-2
v_gene: TRBV6-5
d_gene: -
abundance: -
CDR3nt: TGTGCCAGCAGTAGGACAGCAACGAACACCGGGGAGCTGTTTTTT
CDR3aa: CASSRTATNTGELFF

j_gene: TRBJ2-7
v_gene: TRBV19
d_gene: TRBD1
abundance: once
CDR3nt: TGTGCCAGTAGCTCGACAGGGTACCCCTACGAGCAGTACTTC
CDR3aa: CASSSTGYPYEQYF

j_gene: TRBJ2-2
v_gene: TRBV7-2
d_gene: -
abundance: -
CDR3nt: TGTGCCAGCAGCTTAGTCTTCGCAGCGAACACCGGGGAGCTGTTTTTT
CDR3aa: CASSLVFAANTGELFF

j_gene: TRBJ2-5
v_gene: TRBV14
d_gene: TRBD2
abundance: once
CDR3nt: TGTGCCAGCAGGGCGGGAGGGCCTGTAAACCGGCAAGAGACCCAGTACTTC
CDR3aa: CASRAGGPVNRQETQYF

j_gene: TRBJ1-4
v_gene: TRBV5-6
d_gene: -
abundance: -
CDR3nt: TGTGCCAGCAGCTTGGCCTCAGGCGGGTTGCGGGAAAAACTGTTTTTT
CDR3aa: CASSLASGGLREKLFF

j_gene: TRBJ1-6
v_gene: TRBV12-3/TRBV12-4
d_gene: -
abundance: -
CDR3nt: TGTGCCAGCAGTTTAGCTGGAGCACCCCTCCACTTT
CDR3aa: CASSLAGAPLHF

j_gene: TRBJ1-2
v_gene: TRBV24-1
d_gene: TRBD1
abundance: -
CDR3nt: TGTGCCACCAGTTACAGGGGCGGTGGCTACACCTTC
CDR3aa: CATSYRGGGYTF

j_gene: TRBJ1-5
v_gene: TRBV21-1
d_gene: -
abundance: -
CDR3nt: TGTGCCTTTCACCACGGGACAACGGGTCCGGCTCGAATGAGTAGCAATCAGCCCCAGCATTTT
CDR3aa: CAFHHGTTGPARMSSNQPQHF

j_gene: TRBJ2-1
v_gene: TRBV6-4
d_gene: TRBD2
abundance: -
CDR3nt: TGTGCCAGCAGTGCGATTAGCGGGAGCTCCTATGAGCAGTTCTTC
CDR3aa: CASSAISGSSYEQFF

j_gene: TRBJ2-7
v_gene: TRBV11-3
d_gene: -
abundance: -
CDR3nt: TGTGCCAGCAGCACAAAACGTCAGGGATTCCACGAGCAGTACTTC
CDR3aa: CASSTKRQGFHEQYF

j_gene: TRBJ1-2
v_gene: TRBV30
d_gene: -
abundance: -
CDR3nt: TGTGCCTGGAGCCTAGGGGGGGGAGGACGCGACTATGGCTACACCTTC
CDR3aa: CAWSLGGGGRDYGYTF

j_gene: TRBJ2-5
v_gene: TRBV15
d_gene: -
abundance: -
CDR3nt: TGTGCCACCAGCCTTGGGGGGGAGACCCAGTACTTC
CDR3aa: CATSLGGETQYF

j_gene: TRBJ1-1
v_gene: TRBV27
d_gene: -
abundance: -
CDR3nt: TGTGCCAGCAGTTTCGGCGGCGGGAACACTGAAGCTTTCTTT
CDR3aa: CASSFGGGNTEAFF

j_gene: TRBJ1-5
v_gene: TRBV6-2/TRBV6-3
d_gene: TRBD1
abundance: -
CDR3nt: TGTGCCAGCAGCGGCCGGACAGGGGTCAATCAGCCCCAGCATTTT
CDR3aa: CASSGRTGVNQPQHF

j_gene: TRBJ1-2
v_gene: TRBV3-1/TRBV3-2
d_gene: -
abundance: -
CDR3nt: TGTGCCAGCAGCCAAGACAGGGTTAACTATGGCTACACCTTC
CDR3aa: CASSQDRVNYGYTF

j_gene: TRBJ2-1
v_gene: TRBV3-1/TRBV3-2
d_gene: TRBD2
abundance: -
CDR3nt: TGTGCCAGCAGCCCCGGGACTAGTCACTCCTACAATGAGCAGTTCTTC
CDR3aa: CASSPGTSHSYNEQFF

j_gene: TRBJ1-2
v_gene: TRBV24-1
d_gene: TRBD1
abundance: -
CDR3nt: TGTGCCACCAGTGATCCGACGGGACAGGGTATTTATGGCTACACCTTC
CDR3aa: CATSDPTGQGIYGYTF

j_gene: TRBJ2-3
v_gene: TRBV6-2/TRBV6-3
d_gene: TRBD1
abundance: -
CDR3nt: TGTGCCAGCAGACCTCCGGGACAGGGCACAGATACGCAGTATTTT
CDR3aa: CASRPPGQGTDTQYF

j_gene: TRBJ1-6
v_gene: TRBV19
d_gene: -
abundance: -
CDR3nt: TGTGCCGGCGGACTAGAGAATTCACCCCTCCACTTT
CDR3aa: CAGGLENSPLHF

j_gene: TRBJ1-1
v_gene: TRBV12-3/TRBV12-4
d_gene: -
abundance: -
CDR3nt: TGTGCCAGCAGTTTCGGGGGGCATACTGAAGCTTTCTTT
CDR3aa: CASSFGGHTEAFF

j_gene: TRBJ2-7
v_gene: TRBV29-1
d_gene: TRBD1
abundance: -
CDR3nt: TGCAGCGTTGAAGCGACAGGGAGTAGTTCGCAGTACTTC
CDR3aa: CSVEATGSSSQYF

j_gene: TRBJ2-1
v_gene: TRBV19
d_gene: -
abundance: -
CDR3nt: TGTGCCAGTAGTCTCCCCAGGGTATTAACTGAGCAGTTCTTC
CDR3aa: CASSLPRVLTEQFF

j_gene: TRBJ2-7
v_gene: TRBV6-6
d_gene: -
abundance: -
CDR3nt: TGTGCCAGCAGAGACACCTACGAGCAGTACTTC
CDR3aa: CASRDTYEQYF

j_gene: TRBJ1-6
v_gene: TRBV6-4
d_gene: -
abundance: -
CDR3nt: TGTGCCAGCAGTGAAGGGGAGGGGAGGACCCTCCACTTT
CDR3aa: CASSEGEGRTLHF

j_gene: TRBJ1-2
v_gene: TRBV29-1
d_gene: -
abundance: -
CDR3nt: TGCAGCGTTGAAGATCAGAGCGGGATAGTCTACACCTTC
CDR3aa: CSVEDQSGIVYTF

j_gene: TRBJ1-5
v_gene: TRBV19
d_gene: TRBD1
abundance: -
CDR3nt: TGTGCCAGTACGACAGGGAATCAGCCCCAGCATTTT
CDR3aa: CASTTGNQPQHF

j_gene: TRBJ1-3
v_gene: TRBV6-5
d_gene: -
abundance: once
CDR3nt: TGTGCCAGCAGCGCAGGGTCTAGCTCTGGAAACACCATATATTTT
CDR3aa: CASSAGSSSGNTIYF

j_gene: TRBJ2-5
v_gene: TRBV6-2/TRBV6-3
d_gene: -
abundance: -
CDR3nt: TGTGCCAGCAGTTACTCCCAGTTTCAAGAGACCCAGTACTTC
CDR3aa: CASSYSQFQETQYF

j_gene: TRBJ2-3
v_gene: TRBV4-3
d_gene: -
abundance: -
CDR3nt: TGCGCCAGCAGCCAACAGTGGACAGATACGCAGTATTTT
CDR3aa: CASSQQWTDTQYF

j_gene: TRBJ1-4
v_gene: TRBV5-3
d_gene: TRBD1
abundance: -
CDR3nt: TGTGCCAGAAGAGACAGGGACTTTAATGAAAAACTGTTTTTT
CDR3aa: CARRDRDFNEKLFF

j_gene: TRBJ1-2
v_gene: TRBV27
d_gene: -
abundance: -
CDR3nt: TGTGCCAGCAGTTTACGTGGGCAGAGCGCGTCAGGGGACTATGGCTACACCTTC
CDR3aa: CASSLRGQSASGDYGYTF

j_gene: TRBJ2-7
v_gene: TRBV5-6
d_gene: TRBD2
abundance: -
CDR3nt: TGTGCCAGCAGCTTGCTAGCGGGAGTTTTCGAGCAGTACTTC
CDR3aa: CASSLLAGVFEQYF

j_gene: TRBJ2-1
v_gene: TRBV5-6
d_gene: TRBD2
abundance: -
CDR3nt: TGTGCCAGCAGCTTGGGGCTGACTAGCGGTTTCTCCTACAATGAGCAGTTCTTC
CDR3aa: CASSLGLTSGFSYNEQFF

j_gene: TRBJ2-1
v_gene: TRBV15
d_gene: -
abundance: -
CDR3nt: TGTGCCACCAGCGGCCGGAGTCTACTCTCCTACAATGAGCAGTTCTTC
CDR3aa: CATSGRSLLSYNEQFF

j_gene: TRBJ1-2
v_gene: TRBV24-1
d_gene: TRBD1
abundance: once
CDR3nt: TGTGCCACCTCGATAGGGGACAGTATCTATGGCTACACCTTC
CDR3aa: CATSIGDSIYGYTF

j_gene: TRBJ2-3
v_gene: TRBV2
d_gene: -
abundance: -
CDR3nt: TGTGCCAGCAGGGGATCGCGTAGAGGGGCGGGGGATACGCAGTATTTT
CDR3aa: CASRGSRRGAGDTQYF

j_gene: TRBJ1-6
v_gene: TRBV4-3
d_gene: TRBD1
abundance: -
CDR3nt: TGCGCCAGCAGCTCCCGACAGGGTGATAATTCACCCCTCCACTTT
CDR3aa: CASSSRQGDNSPLHF

j_gene: TRBJ2-7
v_gene: TRBV3-1/TRBV3-2
d_gene: TRBD1
abundance: -
CDR3nt: TGTGCCAGCAGCCGCGGGACAGGGCGGTCCTACGAGCAGTACTTC
CDR3aa: CASSRGTGRSYEQYF

j_gene: TRBJ2-1
v_gene: TRBV5-1
d_gene: -
abundance: once
CDR3nt: TGCGCCAGCAGTGAGTTGGATGAGCAGTTCTTC
CDR3aa: CASSELDEQFF

j_gene: TRBJ2-7
v_gene: TRBV6-2/TRBV6-3
d_gene: TRBD2
abundance: -
CDR3nt: TGTGCCAGCAGTTATCCCGGTCGCCGCGGGACTAGCGGGAGAACCTACGAGCAGTACTTC
CDR3aa: CASSYPGRRGTSGRTYEQYF

j_gene: TRBJ2-1
v_gene: TRBV12-5
d_gene: TRBD2
abundance: -
CDR3nt: TGTGCTAGTGGTCACGGGACTAGCGGGAGTGGGTACAATGAGCAGTTCTTC
CDR3aa: CASGHGTSGSGYNEQFF